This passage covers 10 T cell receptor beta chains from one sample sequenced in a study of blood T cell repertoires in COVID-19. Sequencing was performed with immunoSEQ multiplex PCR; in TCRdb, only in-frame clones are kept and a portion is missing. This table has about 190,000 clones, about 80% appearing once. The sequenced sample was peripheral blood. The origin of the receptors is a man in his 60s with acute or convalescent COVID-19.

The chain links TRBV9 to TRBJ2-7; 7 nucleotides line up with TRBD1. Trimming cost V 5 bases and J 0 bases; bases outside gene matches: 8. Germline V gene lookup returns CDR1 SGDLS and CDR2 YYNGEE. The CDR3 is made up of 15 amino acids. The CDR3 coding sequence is TGTGCCAGCAGTGCCGAGACAGGGAGCTCCTACGAGCAGTACTTC. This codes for CASSAETGSSYEQYF.

CDR3 in amino acids: CASSYSTGGDTEAFF. As DNA, the CDR3 is TGTGCCAGCAGTTACTCGACAGGGGGGGACACTGAAGCTTTCTTT. The rearrangement uses TRBV6-5 and TRBJ1-1; 9 bases fit TRBD1. Germline V gives CDR1 MNHEY, CDR2 SVGAGI. The V gene end was trimmed by 0 bases and the J gene end by 3 bases; junction bases not matched to a gene: 2. The CDR3 length is 15 residues.

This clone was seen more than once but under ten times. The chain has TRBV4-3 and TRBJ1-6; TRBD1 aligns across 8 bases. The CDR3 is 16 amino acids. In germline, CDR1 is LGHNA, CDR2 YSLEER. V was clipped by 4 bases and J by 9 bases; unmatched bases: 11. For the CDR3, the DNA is TGCGCCAGCAGCCTTCATCTCGGGCAGGGGGCTTCACCCCTCCACTTT. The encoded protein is CASSLHLGQGASPLHF.

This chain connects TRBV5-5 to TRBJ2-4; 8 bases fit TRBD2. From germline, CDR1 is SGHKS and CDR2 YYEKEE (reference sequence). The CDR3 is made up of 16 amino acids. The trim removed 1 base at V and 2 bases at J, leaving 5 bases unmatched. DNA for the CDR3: TGTGCCAGCAGCTTGTTACCGGGGGGGTCCAAAAACATTCAGTACTTC. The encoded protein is CASSLLPGGSKNIQYF.

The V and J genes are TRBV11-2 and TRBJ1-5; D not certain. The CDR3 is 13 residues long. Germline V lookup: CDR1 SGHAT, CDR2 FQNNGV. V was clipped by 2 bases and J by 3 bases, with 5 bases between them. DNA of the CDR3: TGTGCCAGCAGCTTATCCAACAATCAGCCCCAGCATTTT. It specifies CASSLSNNQPQHF.

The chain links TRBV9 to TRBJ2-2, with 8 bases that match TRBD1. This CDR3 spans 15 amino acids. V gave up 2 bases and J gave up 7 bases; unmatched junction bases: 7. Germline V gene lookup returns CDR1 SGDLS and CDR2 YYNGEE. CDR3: CASSVGQGAIGELFF. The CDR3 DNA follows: TGTGCCAGCAGCGTGGGGCAGGGGGCCATCGGGGAGCTGTTTTTT. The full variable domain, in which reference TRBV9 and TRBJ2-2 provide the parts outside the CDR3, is DSGVTQTPKHLITATGQRVTLRCSPRSGDLSVYWYQQSLDQGLQFLIQYYNGEERAKGNILERFSAQQFPDLHSELNLSSLELGDSALYFCASSVGQGAIGELFFGEGSRLTVL.

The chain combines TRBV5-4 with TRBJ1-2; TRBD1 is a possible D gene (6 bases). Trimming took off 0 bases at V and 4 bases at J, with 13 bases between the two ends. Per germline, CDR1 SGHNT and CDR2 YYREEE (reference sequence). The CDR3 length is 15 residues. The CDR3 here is CASSLGGLNRYGYTF. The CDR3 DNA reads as TGTGCCAGCAGCTTGGGGGGGCTTAATCGCTATGGCTACACCTTC.

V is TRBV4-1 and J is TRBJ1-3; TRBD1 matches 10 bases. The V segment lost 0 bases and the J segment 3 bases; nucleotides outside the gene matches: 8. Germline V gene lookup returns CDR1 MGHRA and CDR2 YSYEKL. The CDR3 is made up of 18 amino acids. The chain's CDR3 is CASSQERQGAKGGNTIYF. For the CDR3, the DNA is TGCGCCAGCAGCCAAGAGAGACAGGGGGCTAAGGGTGGAAACACCATATATTTT.

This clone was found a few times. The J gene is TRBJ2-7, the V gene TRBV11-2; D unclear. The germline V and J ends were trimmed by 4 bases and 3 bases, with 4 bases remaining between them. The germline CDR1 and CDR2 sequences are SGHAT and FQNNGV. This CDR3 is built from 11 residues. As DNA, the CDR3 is TGTGCCAGCAGCTCCAGCTACGAGCAGTACTTC. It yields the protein CASSSSYEQYF.

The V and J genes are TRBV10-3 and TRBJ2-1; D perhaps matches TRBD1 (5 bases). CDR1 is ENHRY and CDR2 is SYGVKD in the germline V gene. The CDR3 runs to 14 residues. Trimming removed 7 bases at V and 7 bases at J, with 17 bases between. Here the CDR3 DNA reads TGTGCCATCAAGGTGAATAGAAAGGGGAATGAGCAGTTCTTC. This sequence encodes CAIKVNRKGNEQFF.